This record looks at one TCR beta chain sequence and its context. Its target is unknown. This record belongs to a study of post-analysis software for immune sequencing data. Libraries were made from TCR beta cDNA, and they carried unique molecular identifiers. From 1 to 10 million T cells, 550,000 or so cDNA molecules were obtained. Via MiXCR, TCRdb re-called the PCR reads, giving one row per CDR3 protein. The sample includes 650,000 to 850,000 distinct CDR3 sequences, around 42% of them seen just once. Study-wide results and caveats: Patients had higher frequencies than controls of a few TRBV segments, including TRBV5-6, TRBV5-1 and TRBV20-1.

The germline gives CDR1 SQVTM, CDR2 ANQGSEA. Trimming shortened V by 6 bases and J by 0 bases, and 12 bases separated the two germline ends. The CDR3 sequence is 13 residues long. The chain carries TRBV29-1 and TRBJ2-7; no reliable D call. Source material: blood. The receptor was isolated from a girl between 5 and 17 years old with multiple sclerosis. The CDR3 is CSVRTVSSYEQYF. CDR3 DNA sequence: TGCAGCGTGCGGACGGTGAGCTCCTACGAGCAGTACTTC.